This paragraph covers one T cell receptor (beta chain) sequence. The table lists this clonotype with a count of one. This clone's antigen is unknown. One base away there is no much larger clone; base qualities are not given. Systemically healthy Caucasian individuals from Russia, around 39 in total and aged roughly 6 to 100 years, were included as donors. Each donor gave about 9.7 milliliters of peripheral blood, drawn into EDTA-treated Vacutainer tubes. PBMCs were isolated by Ficoll-Paque density-gradient centrifugation, with at least 6 million obtained per sample. Trizol reagent was used to extract total RNA from PBMCs, with at least 5 micrograms per sample. Naive CD45RAhigh/CD27high T cell percentages were measured by flow cytometry on a PBMC aliquot from every donor. The sample originates from a study of blood T cells in healthy people across ages (dated by TCRdb to about 2015). Study-level background: In model experiments, template switching captured roughly one uniquely barcoded TCR beta cDNA molecule for every two T cells. Donors of different ages were randomly distributed across sequencing lanes to avoid experimental bias. To track age-related changes in TCR beta repertoire diversity, the study relied on deep sequencing normalized with unique cDNA molecular identifiers. Donors were grouped into four age groups: young (average roughly 17 years), middle-aged (under 40), aged (over 55) and long-lived (over 80). For two donors (one aged 18 to 29 and one aged 80 or older), the study analyzed two additional independent replicas of 1 million unique cDNA reads from the same blood draw.

The V end loses 1 base and the J end loses 4 bases, and a stretch of 19 bases separates them. The CDR3, from cysteine to phenylalanine, totals 17 residues. Of all the DNA, just the CDR3 is kept, 51 bases in frame from base 1. Reading the germline V gene gives CDR1 LGHNA and CDR2 YNFKEQ. Library preparation employed 5' RACE. A second PCR of about 6 to 11 cycles was run with a J-beta primer mix and a sample-barcoded 5' primer. A unique molecular identifier was introduced onto each TCR beta cDNA molecule by a template-switch 5' adaptor carrying 12 random nucleotides. At least 2.5 million CDR3-containing paired-end reads were obtained from each sample. First-strand cDNA synthesis was performed from all RNA using the Mint cDNA synthesis kit, with priming by a TRBC-specific oligonucleotide. All cDNA was treated with uracil-DNA glycosylase and then went through a first 18-cycle PCR with the universal primers M1SS and BC2_uni_R. Per the authors' processing: For normalization, 1 million high-quality reads were randomly selected from each sample, with every read carrying a distinct molecular identifier. Reads with shared molecular identifiers were discarded instead of being binned into consensus sequences. MiTCR, run with a Q25 quality threshold and the strictest error-elimination algorithm, handled CDR3 identification, clonotype clustering and error correction. A nonparametric unseen species model using Euler transformation provided a lower-bound estimate of total TCR beta diversity. Clones were called with MiXCR by TCRdb after fastp trimmed the public reads at Q25, and only in-frame beta chains were retained. Each record represents a unique CDR3 protein, reported with the most common genes and DNA among its rows. What appears here as the V and J calls and clone size reflects TCRdb's work, not the paper's. The sample profile shows fewer than 2 million distinct CDR3 sequences; about two fifths of them were found once. The top ten clonotypes cover roughly 23% of the sample.

Results the study describes overall, beyond this receptor: Observed TCR beta diversity per million T cells fell roughly linearly with age, and a significant reduction was already apparent by age roughly 41. Donor CMV infection status was unknown, potentially confounding age-related changes in expanded clonotypes. Estimates of total diversity from one million sequenced T cells were regarded as lower bounds and underestimates. Conclusive comparison of naive and antigen-experienced compartments was prevented by the profiling of bulk unsorted PBMCs. Observed TCR beta diversity correlated strongly with the percentage of naive T cells measured by flow cytometry. Compared with the aged group, the long-lived group had more naive CD4+ T cells, fewer expanded clones and increased TCR diversity, suggesting age selection.

The sequenced material came from blood. The origin of this receptor is a human donor in good health. Recombination linked TRBV4-2 to TRBJ2-5; perhaps TRBD2 is the D gene, with 6 bases matching. CDR3 reads: CASSQVQSGWGGETQYF. The DNA sequence is given as TGTGCCAGCAGCCAAGTTCAGTCAGGGTGGGGAGGAGAGACCCAGTACTTC.